These T cell receptor beta chains were read from a single sample in a study of control samples from healthy donors and cancer patients. Generated by immunoSEQ multiplex PCR, the TCRdb table keeps only in-frame clones and is missing some. The sample carries about 120,000 clones, roughly 92% recorded once. The sequencing input was blood. All receptors come from a man in his late teens or twenties in good health. Both conserved end residues are part of each CDR3. The D gene is left open where the match is weak. Clone sizes are given selectively: once, few, many, or a class where the clone is expanded.

V: TRBV2; size: NA; D: NA; J: TRBJ1-5; CDR3: CASSDDLNYQPQHF; DNA: TGTGCCAGCAGTGATGATCTAAACTATCAGCCCCAGCATTTT
V: TRBV5-1; size: NA; D: TRBD1; J: TRBJ1-2; CDR3: CASSLDRGANYGYTF; DNA: TGCGCCAGCAGCTTGGACAGGGGAGCTAACTATGGCTACACCTTC
V: TRBV7-9; size: NA; D: NA; J: TRBJ2-7; CDR3: CASSLGIWDDSSYEQYF; DNA: TGTGCCAGCAGCTTAGGTATCTGGGACGACAGCTCCTACGAGCAGTACTTC
V: TRBV28; size: NA; D: NA; J: TRBJ2-7; CDR3: CASSLPQGKLTYEQYF; DNA: TGTGCCAGCAGTTTACCTCAGGGGAAGCTCACCTACGAGCAGTACTTC
V: TRBV3-1/TRBV3-2; size: NA; D: NA; J: TRBJ2-1; CDR3: CASSQDEAGPQNEQFF; DNA: TGTGCCAGCAGCCAAGATGAGGCAGGGCCGCAGAATGAGCAGTTCTTC
V: TRBV6-5; size: NA; D: NA; J: TRBJ1-5; CDR3: CASRGGFNQPQHF; DNA: TGTGCCAGCCGGGGGGGGTTCAATCAGCCCCAGCATTTT
V: TRBV11-2; size: NA; D: NA; J: TRBJ1-2; CDR3: CASSLITGSGIYGYTF; DNA: TGTGCCAGCAGCTTAATAACCGGTTCAGGGATCTATGGCTACACCTTC
V: TRBV27; size: NA; D: NA; J: TRBJ1-1; CDR3: CASSYGGRGLGNTEAFF; DNA: TGTGCCAGCAGTTATGGAGGACGGGGCCTCGGGAACACTGAAGCTTTCTTT
V: TRBV18; size: NA; D: NA; J: TRBJ1-1; CDR3: CASSPWTVMNTEAFF; DNA: TGTGCCAGCTCACCGTGGACAGTGATGAACACTGAAGCTTTCTTT
V: TRBV5-4; size: NA; D: TRBD2; J: TRBJ2-2; CDR3: CASSGNSGGTGELFF; DNA: TGTGCCAGCAGCGGGAATAGCGGGGGGACCGGGGAGCTGTTTTTT
V: TRBV28; size: NA; D: NA; J: TRBJ2-1; CDR3: CASSEVASYNEQFF; DNA: TGTGCCAGCAGTGAGGTAGCGTCCTACAATGAGCAGTTCTTC
V: TRBV10-2; size: NA; D: NA; J: TRBJ1-5; CDR3: CASSEGSQPQHF; DNA: TGCGCCAGCAGTGAAGGTAGTCAGCCCCAGCATTTT
V: TRBV11-1; size: once; D: NA; J: TRBJ2-7; CDR3: CASSLGGASYEQYF; DNA: TGTGCCAGCAGCTTGGGAGGTGCTTCCTACGAGCAGTACTTC
V: TRBV5-1; size: NA; D: TRBD2; J: TRBJ2-5; CDR3: CASRVAGLQETQYF; DNA: TGCGCCAGCAGGGTAGCGGGACTGCAAGAGACCCAGTACTTC
V: TRBV24-1; size: NA; D: NA; J: TRBJ2-1; CDR3: CATRKDLAGLHLYNEQFF; DNA: TGTGCCACCAGGAAGGATTTGGCGGGACTTCACCTTTACAATGAGCAGTTCTTC
V: TRBV6-5; size: NA; D: NA; J: TRBJ2-1; CDR3: CASSSRIAWDNEQFF; DNA: TGTGCCAGCAGTTCCCGGATAGCTTGGGACAATGAGCAGTTCTTC
V: TRBV7-2; size: NA; D: TRBD1; J: TRBJ1-5; CDR3: CASSFQGAGNQPQHF; DNA: TGTGCCAGCAGCTTCCAGGGGGCGGGCAATCAGCCCCAGCATTTT
V: TRBV14; size: NA; D: NA; J: TRBJ1-2; CDR3: CASSQDWPGSYSLFYGYTF; DNA: TGTGCCAGCAGCCAAGATTGGCCCGGATCCTACTCCTTATTCTATGGCTACACCTTC
V: TRBV7-2; size: NA; D: TRBD2; J: TRBJ2-5; CDR3: CASRYPGTSWETQYF; DNA: TGTGCCAGCAGGTATCCCGGGACTAGTTGGGAGACCCAGTACTTC
V: TRBV5-1; size: NA; D: NA; J: TRBJ1-5; CDR3: CASSPGVYSNQPQHF; DNA: TGCGCCAGCAGCCCGGGGGTTTATAGCAATCAGCCCCAGCATTTT
V: TRBV18; size: NA; D: NA; J: TRBJ1-6; CDR3: CASSPDSNSPLHF; DNA: TGTGCCAGCTCACCGGACAGTAATTCACCCCTCCACTTT
V: TRBV19; size: once; D: NA; J: TRBJ1-1; CDR3: CASRLSTEAFF; DNA: TGTGCCAGTAGGTTAAGCACTGAAGCTTTCTTT
V: TRBV5-4; size: once; D: TRBD2; J: TRBJ2-3; CDR3: CASSLASTSGGDTQYF; DNA: TGTGCCAGCAGCTTGGCGAGTACTAGCGGGGGGGATACGCAGTATTTT
V: TRBV5-4; size: NA; D: NA; J: TRBJ1-6; CDR3: CASSLRMRGDNSPLHF; DNA: TGTGCCAGCAGCTTGAGGATGCGGGGTGATAATTCACCCCTCCACTTT
V: TRBV11-2; size: NA; D: TRBD1; J: TRBJ1-6; CDR3: CASAGQPNSPLHF; DNA: TGTGCCAGCGCGGGACAGCCAAATTCACCCCTCCACTTT
V: TRBV19; size: NA; D: NA; J: TRBJ2-7; CDR3: CASSKGGEQYF; DNA: TGTGCCAGTAGCAAAGGGGGAGAGCAGTACTTC
V: TRBV19; size: NA; D: NA; J: TRBJ2-7; CDR3: CASSTIPYEQYF; DNA: TGTGCCAGTAGTACAATACCCTACGAGCAGTACTTC
V: TRBV6-2/TRBV6-3; size: NA; D: NA; J: TRBJ2-1; CDR3: CASSSTDNEQFF; DNA: TGTGCCAGCAGTTCGACTGACAATGAGCAGTTCTTC
V: TRBV6-1; size: NA; D: TRBD1; J: TRBJ2-7; CDR3: CASSEWGQGPSYEQYF; DNA: TGTGCCAGCAGTGAATGGGGACAGGGCCCTTCCTACGAGCAGTACTTC
V: TRBV9; size: NA; D: TRBD2; J: TRBJ2-3; CDR3: CASSGGLATDTQYF; DNA: TGTGCCAGCAGCGGAGGACTAGCAACAGATACGCAGTATTTT
V: TRBV2; size: NA; D: NA; J: TRBJ1-6; CDR3: CATLINQGANSPLHF; DNA: TGTGCCACCCTTATAAACCAGGGTGCTAATTCACCCCTCCACTTT
V: TRBV19; size: few; D: NA; J: TRBJ1-5; CDR3: CASTPRLINQPQHF; DNA: TGTGCCAGTACCCCTCGACTGATCAATCAGCCCCAGCATTTT
V: TRBV6-5; size: once; D: NA; J: TRBJ1-5; CDR3: CASSPRAMSNQPQHF; DNA: TGTGCCAGCAGTCCCAGGGCCATGAGCAATCAGCCCCAGCATTTT
V: TRBV11-3; size: NA; D: NA; J: TRBJ2-1; CDR3: CASSVSGKPYNEQFF; DNA: TGTGCCAGCAGCGTTTCAGGGAAACCCTACAATGAGCAGTTCTTC
V: TRBV15; size: NA; D: NA; J: TRBJ1-1; CDR3: CATSRDIGGTEAFF; DNA: TGTGCCACCAGCAGAGATATTGGAGGGACTGAAGCTTTCTTT